This entry features one TCR beta chain sequence. The antigen is not known. This sample is drawn from a study of T cell responses to AZD1222 COVID-19 vaccine. Study-wide results and caveats: Breadth and depth of Spike-specific TCRs rose after two AZD1222 doses.

Assay: immunoSEQ multiplex PCR; the TCRdb copy retains only in-frame clones and omits some. Altogether under 300,000 clones are present, approximately 95% being singletons, with the ten largest covering roughly 0.5%. This CDR3 has 14 residues. Trimming pared 3 bases from V and 0 bases from J, leaving 9 bases between. In germline, CDR1 is SGHNT, CDR2 YYREEE (reference sequence). This clonotype was sampled from an adult in good health. The sample consisted of peripheral blood, taken on day 0 of AZD1222 vaccination. The chain couples TRBV5-4 to TRBJ1-1; D might be TRBD1 (6 bases). The CDR3 spells CASSSRDMNTEAFF. For the CDR3, the DNA is TGTGCCAGCAGCTCCCGGGACATGAACACTGAAGCTTTCTTT.